This TCR beta chain derives from a study of shared clonotypes between healthy human individuals. Profiling relied on immunoSEQ multiplex PCR, and the TCRdb table lists in-frame clones only, not all of them. The data show around 650,000 clones, around 96% seen once. Naive CD8 cells lacked CD45RO, underwent positive selection for CCR7 and left out terminally differentiated effector memory CD45RA+ cells. The ends were cut back, 3 bases at V and 4 bases at J, with 10 bases in the middle. There are 14 residues in the CDR3. Germline-derived CDR1 and CDR2 are MDHEN and SYDVKM. The chain recombines TRBV28 with TRBJ1-5; TRBD1 is a possible D gene (6 bases). This TCR was sampled from a woman aged 25-40 years in good health. Sequencing used naive CD8+ T cells sorted from blood. The chain's CDR3 is CASSLGGRNQPQHF. CDR3 nucleotides: TGTGCCAGCAGTTTGGGGGGCCGGAATCAGCCCCAGCATTTT.